These 19 T cell receptor beta chains came from one sample sequenced in a study of cytomegalovirus exposure and HLA in healthy donors. The study ran its PCR with 60 Vbeta and 13 Jbeta primers. The table came from immunoSEQ multiplex PCR; TCRdb's copy has only in-frame clones and leaves some out. The sample shows around 300,000 clones, roughly 90% of them seen only once. The sequenced sample consisted of PBMCs. Receptors originate from a woman between 18 and 29 years old in good health and CMV-seronegative.

The V and J genes are TRBV7-3 and TRBJ2-7; 9 nucleotides match TRBD2. The germline V gene has CDR1 SGHTA and CDR2 FQGTGA. The CDR3 spans 15 residues. The V segment lost 2 bases and the J segment 2 bases; nucleotides outside the gene matches: 4. DNA for the CDR3: TGTGCCAGCAGCTTACAGCGGGGGGATCCCTACGAGCAGTACTTC. It specifies CASSLQRGDPYEQYF.

J is TRBJ2-2 and V is TRBV9; D is perhaps TRBD2 (7 bases). V was clipped by 1 base and J by 6 bases, with 19 bases between them. The CDR3 extends over 17 amino acids. Per germline, CDR1 SGDLS and CDR2 YYNGEE. This chain's CDR3 is CASSVRGGAGWAGELFF. The CDR3 DNA is TGTGCCAGCAGCGTAAGGGGGGGGGCAGGATGGGCCGGGGAGCTGTTTTTT.

The V gene is TRBV9, the J gene TRBJ2-1; TRBD2 matches at 9 bases. Germline CDR1 and CDR2: SGDLS and YYNGEE. The V gene end was trimmed by 0 bases and the J gene end by 8 bases; junction bases not matched to a gene: 6. The CDR3 covers 15 residues. CDR3 residues: CASSVGGLASDEQFF. The CDR3 nucleotides are TGTGCCAGCAGCGTAGGGGGACTAGCTTCAGATGAGCAGTTCTTC.

This rearrangement joins TRBV6-5 to TRBJ2-3; 7 nucleotides match TRBD1. V shed 0 bases and J 2 bases; nucleotides not matched to a gene: 5. This CDR3 spans 16 amino acids. CDR1 is MNHEY, CDR2 SVGAGI, per germline. CDR3 bases: TGTGCCAGCAGTTACTCACAGGGGACCGACACAGATACGCAGTATTTT. It encodes CASSYSQGTDTDTQYF.

The chain has TRBV5-4 and TRBJ1-2; D is unclear. The CDR3 runs 15 residues. Per the germline V gene, CDR1 is SGHNT and CDR2 is YYREEE (reference sequence). V was trimmed by 0 bases and J by 3 bases, leaving 12 bases between them. CDR3 residues: CASSLERRKDYGYTF. CDR3 bases: TGTGCCAGCAGCTTGGAAAGGAGGAAAGACTATGGCTACACCTTC.

The gene calls are TRBV11-2 and TRBJ1-3; 7 bases are a match to TRBD1. The J segment lost 7 bases and the V segment lost 4 bases, leaving 10 bases of the junction unmatched. There are 15 residues in the CDR3. Per the germline V gene, CDR1 is SGHAT and CDR2 is FQNNGV. CDR3 residues: CASSSLQQGWNTIYF. The CDR3 DNA reads as TGTGCCAGCAGCTCGCTACAACAGGGGTGGAACACCATATATTTT.

The chain uses TRBV7-9 and TRBJ2-7; no clear D. Trimming pared 5 bases from V and 6 bases from J, leaving 8 bases between. There are 11 residues in the CDR3. In germline, CDR1 is SEHNR, CDR2 FQNEAQ (reference sequence). CDR3 nucleotide sequence: TGTGCCAGCAGCGACACCCGCGAGCAGTACTTC. Its translation: CASSDTREQYF.

V and J are TRBV10-1 and TRBJ1-1; D uncertain. Germline V gene lookup returns CDR1 WNHNN and CDR2 SYGVQD (reference sequence). This CDR3 contains 13 residues. The ends were cut back, 0 bases at V and 4 bases at J, with 6 bases in the middle. The CDR3 DNA reads as TGCGCCAGCAGTGAGTCCTCCGGCACTGAAGCTTTCTTT. This codes for CASSESSGTEAFF.

The V gene is TRBV6-1, the J gene TRBJ1-1; 8 nucleotides line up with TRBD1. The CDR3 is 14 amino acids. Trimming took 10 bases from V and 0 from J; bases not matched to a gene: 7. CDR1 and CDR2 from the germline V gene are MNHNS and SASEGT. DNA for the CDR3: TGTGCCAACAGACAGGGGACCCTGAACACTGAAGCTTTCTTT. Encoded protein: CANRQGTLNTEAFF.

This chain connects TRBV6-5 to TRBJ2-6, with unresolved D. The CDR3 spans 16 residues. Germline lookup yields CDR1 MNHEY and CDR2 SVGAGI. Trimming took 0 bases from V and 1 from J, leaving 7 bases between them. Written as DNA, the CDR3 is TGTGCCAGCAGTTACTCGCGGCTGTCTGGGGCCAACGTCCTGACTTTC. Translated, it gives CASSYSRLSGANVLTF.

The chain links TRBV5-1 to TRBJ2-5, with TRBD1 as a possible D gene (6 bases). The CDR3 runs to 17 residues. V shed 1 base and J shed 2 bases, with 18 bases lying between them. Per germline, CDR1 SGHRS and CDR2 YFSETQ. For the CDR3, the DNA is TGCGCCAGCAGCTTGTTGGCGTGGGGGCGGGCTCAAGAGACCCAGTACTTC. It translates to CASSLLAWGRAQETQYF.

The chain employs TRBV13 and TRBJ2-2, with TRBD2 matching 12 bases. CDR1 is PRHDT and CDR2 is FYEKMQ in the germline V gene (reference sequence). This CDR3 spans 16 amino acids. Losses at the gene ends were 1 base for V and 4 bases for J; bases not matched to a gene: 1. This CDR3 is CASSLELAGGTGELFF. The CDR3 region has the DNA TGTGCCAGCAGCTTAGAACTAGCGGGGGGCACCGGGGAGCTGTTTTTT.

This clone was detected once. V and J are TRBV5-4 and TRBJ2-2; TRBD1 matches at 7 bases. V lost 1 base and J lost 0; bases outside the gene matches: 12. The V gene's germline CDR1 is SGHNT and CDR2 YYREEE (reference sequence). This CDR3 spans 19 amino acids. CDR3 in DNA: TGTGCCAGCAGCTTGCGGTTTAAGACCGGGACAGCGAACACCGGGGAGCTGTTTTTT. This encodes CASSLRFKTGTANTGELFF.

J is TRBJ1-1 and V is TRBV6-5; tentatively, D is TRBD1 (5 bases). The V and J ends lost 4 bases and 2 bases respectively, with 11 bases between them. The CDR3 consists of 14 residues. CDR1 and CDR2 from the germline V gene are MNHEY and SVGAGI. CDR3: CASSFDRINTEAFF. CDR3 DNA: TGTGCCAGCAGTTTCGACAGAATTAACACTGAAGCTTTCTTT.

As concerns this clone: Within the sample, other DNA sequences also encode this same CDR3. V is TRBV5-1 and J is TRBJ2-7; perhaps TRBD1 as D (5 bases). The ends were cut back, 4 bases at V and 3 bases at J, with 8 bases in the middle. The CDR3 covers 12 residues. Looked up from germline, CDR1 is SGHRS and CDR2 is YFSETQ. The CDR3 coding sequence is TGCGCCAGCAGCCGTGACAGCTACGAGCAGTACTTC. The encoded protein is CASSRDSYEQYF. The full variable domain, completed using reference TRBV5-1 and TRBJ2-7, is KAGVTQTPRYLIKTRGQQVTLSCSPISGHRSVSWYQQTPGQGLQFLFEYFSETQRNKGNFPGRFSGRQFSNSRSEMNVSTLELGDSALYLCASSRDSYEQYFGPGTRLTVT.

The chain couples TRBV27 to TRBJ2-7, with 12 nucleotides matching TRBD1. V gave up 5 bases and J gave up 3 bases; unmatched junction bases: 2. Germline V gives CDR1 MNHEY, CDR2 SMNVEV (reference sequence). The CDR3 loop spans 14 amino acids. The chain's CDR3 is CASSGTGGFYEQYF. CDR3 DNA sequence: TGTGCCAGCAGTGGGACAGGGGGCTTCTACGAGCAGTACTTC.

The chain joins TRBV15 to TRBJ2-2; perhaps TRBD1 as D (5 bases). V lost 0 bases, J lost 7 bases, and 12 bases lay in between. CDR3 size: 15 residues. CDR1 and CDR2 (germline): LNHNV, YYDKDF (reference sequence). The CDR3 sequence: CATSRDRVMSGELFF. CDR3 DNA: TGTGCCACCAGCAGAGACAGGGTGATGAGCGGGGAGCTGTTTTTT.

The chain links TRBV2 to TRBJ1-4, with D perhaps matching TRBD1 (5 bases). CDR1 is SNHLY and CDR2 is FYNNEI in the germline V gene. The V end lost 6 bases, the J end lost 10 bases, and 21 bases lay between the germline ends. This CDR3 comprises 15 residues. The CDR3 DNA reads TGTGCCAGCAGGAGCGGGGGGTTGGGTACTGGAAAACTGTTTTTT. Encoded protein: CASRSGGLGTGKLFF. Looking up the rest from reference TRBV2 and TRBJ1-4 gives the full variable domain: EPEVTQTPSHQVTQMGQEVILRCVPISNHLYFYWYRQILGQKVEFLVSFYNNEISEKSEIFDDQFSVERPDGSNFTLKIRSTKLEDSAMYFCASRSGGLGTGKLFFGSGTQLSVL.

This clone was picked up one time. The chain employs TRBV10-3 and TRBJ1-1, with 7 positions matching TRBD1. V lost 8 bases, J lost 1 base, and 4 bases stayed unmatched. Germline-derived CDR1 and CDR2 are ENHRY and SYGVKD. The CDR3 contains 13 residues. CDR3 loop: CAIGGQQNTEAFF. The CDR3 nucleotides read TGTGCCATCGGGGGACAGCAGAACACTGAAGCTTTCTTT.